Listed below are T cell receptor beta chains from one sample, sequenced in a study of OX40 agonist ivuxolimab in advanced cancers. Only in-frame clones appear in the TCRdb table, and some are missing; sequencing was by immunoSEQ multiplex PCR. The profile shows 90,000 to 120,000 clones, 90% of them singletons. The sample was CD4+ or CD8+ T cells sorted from blood, taken in a trial of the OX40 agonist ivuxolimab. These TCRs come from an adult with an advanced solid tumor such as melanoma, head and neck, liver or kidney cancer. CDR3s include the opening cysteine and the closing phenylalanine or tryptophan. A D gene is named only where the DNA matches it firmly. Only some rows state a clone size, as once, few, many or a class for expanded clones.

clone size | D gene | J gene | CDR3 length | V gene | CDR3 DNA | CDR3 protein
. | . | TRBJ2-2 | 14 | TRBV7-8 | TGTGCCAGCAGCTTACTTGGGAGGACCGGGGAGCTGTTTTTT | CASSLLGRTGELFF
once | . | TRBJ2-5 | 15 | TRBV5-8 | TGTGCCAGCAGCTTGGATTGGCAGGGTGGGGAGACCCAGTACTTC | CASSLDWQGGETQYF
once | . | TRBJ2-1 | 14 | TRBV18 | TGTGCCAGCTCACCATACGGGCCAGTGAATGAGCAGTTCTTC | CASSPYGPVNEQFF
. | TRBD2 | TRBJ2-1 | 15 | TRBV7-9 | TGTGCCAGCAGCTTAGAACTAGCGGGAATAAATGAGCAGTTCTTC | CASSLELAGINEQFF
. | . | TRBJ2-1 | 15 | TRBV6-1 | TGTGCCAGCAGCCTGCTGAAAGGGGGGAGCAATGAGCAGTTCTTC | CASSLLKGGSNEQFF
. | TRBD1 | TRBJ2-7 | 14 | TRBV5-6 | TGTGCCAGCAAGAGGACAGGGGGAGGCGACGAGCAGTACTTC | CASKRTGGGDEQYF
. | TRBD1 | TRBJ1-1 | 15 | TRBV5-1 | TGCGCCAGCAGCTTGGCTGGGACAGGGAACACTGAAGCTTTCTTT | CASSLAGTGNTEAFF
. | TRBD2 | TRBJ2-1 | 18 | TRBV28 | TGTGCCAGCCTAGGGATAGCGGGAAGTTTCGGAGGCTACAATGAGCAGTTCTTC | CASLGIAGSFGGYNEQFF
once | . | TRBJ2-5 | 13 | TRBV2 | TGTGCCAGCAGTTACTGGGGGCAGGAGACCCAGTACTTC | CASSYWGQETQYF
. | . | TRBJ2-5 | 14 | TRBV23-1 | TGCGCCAGCAGAGGGACATCCAGATCGCGGACCCAGTACTTC | CASRGTSRSRTQYF
. | TRBD2 | TRBJ2-5 | 16 | TRBV6-4 | TGTGCCAGCAGGGGGGGACTAGCGGGAAAGATAGAGACCCAGTACTTC | CASRGGLAGKIETQYF
. | TRBD1 | TRBJ1-4 | 16 | TRBV15 | TGTGCCACCAGCGTAATGAGGACAGGGAGTAATGAAAAACTGTTTTTT | CATSVMRTGSNEKLFF
. | TRBD2 | TRBJ2-7 | 15 | TRBV27 | TGTGCCAGCAGTTCTTCTAGCGGGCCCTCCTACGAGCAGTACTTC | CASSSSSGPSYEQYF
. | TRBD2 | TRBJ2-1 | 15 | TRBV27 | TGTGCCAGCAGCGGGCTAGCGGGAGGTGGTAATGAGCAGTTCTTC | CASSGLAGGGNEQFF
. | . | TRBJ2-3 | 16 | TRBV4-3 | TGCGCCAGCAGCCAAGATTATGGGATCAGCACAGATACGCAGTATTTT | CASSQDYGISTDTQYF
. | . | TRBJ2-7 | 13 | TRBV14 | TGTGCCAGCAGCTCTAGAATCTCCTACGAGCAGTACTTC | CASSSRISYEQYF
. | . | TRBJ1-5 | 13 | TRBV10-2 | TGCGCCAGCAGTGAGAGAGGGAATCAGCCCCAGCATTTT | CASSERGNQPQHF
. | . | TRBJ2-1 | 15 | TRBV7-2 | TGTGCCAGCAGCGAGCAATTCAGCTCCTACAATGAGCAGTTCTTC | CASSEQFSSYNEQFF
. | . | TRBJ2-2 | 13 | TRBV5-1 | TGCGCCAGCAGCTTGGCTAACACCGGGGAGCTGTTTTTT | CASSLANTGELFF
. | TRBD2 | TRBJ2-7 | 14 | TRBV29-1 | TGCAGCGTTGGAGACACCGGACTAGCCTACGAGCAGTACTTC | CSVGDTGLAYEQYF
few | . | TRBJ1-5 | 18 | TRBV5-6 | TGTGCCAGCAGCTTGTGCAGGTTGGCTTACAATAGCAATCAGCCCCAGCATTTT | CASSLCRLAYNSNQPQHF
once | TRBD1 | TRBJ2-5 | 13 | TRBV10-3 | TGTGCCACAACAGGGGGCCCCAAAGAGACCCAGTACTTC | CATTGGPKETQYF
. | . | TRBJ1-1 | 14 | TRBV18 | TGTGCCAGCTCACCGATGGGATACGGCACTGAAGCTTTCTTT | CASSPMGYGTEAFF
. | TRBD1 | TRBJ1-2 | 14 | TRBV5-1 | TGCGCCAGCAGCTTGGAGGCAGGGGGTTTAGGCTACACCTTC | CASSLEAGGLGYTF
. | . | TRBJ2-1 | 14 | TRBV4-1 | TGCGCCAGCAGCCCCCCGGGCGGTCTGGTTCGGCAGTTCTTC | CASSPPGGLVRQFF
. | . | TRBJ1-4 | 17 | TRBV4-3 | TGCGCCAGCAGCCAAGAGGGTCTCGGCAGTCTTAATGAAAAACTGTTTTTT | CASSQEGLGSLNEKLFF
. | . | TRBJ2-5 | 17 | TRBV5-6 | TGTGCCAGCAGCTTCGGGGCTCGACTGGCGGTGCAAGAGACCCAGTACTTC | CASSFGARLAVQETQYF
. | TRBD2 | TRBJ2-5 | 14 | TRBV9 | TGTGCCAGCAGCGCCGGGTCCCCGGGGGGGACCCAGTACTTC | CASSAGSPGGTQYF
. | . | TRBJ2-7 | 14 | TRBV7-2 | TGTGCCAGCAGCCCCCAGGGGTTAAACTACGAGCAGTACTTC | CASSPQGLNYEQYF
. | . | TRBJ1-2 | 13 | TRBV6-6 | TGTGCCAGCCAATCCCGGCAGAAATATGGCTACACCTTC | CASQSRQKYGYTF
. | TRBD1 | TRBJ1-2 | 14 | TRBV29-1 | TGCAGCGTCGCCGGGACAGAATTTAACTATGGCTACACCTTC | CSVAGTEFNYGYTF
. | . | TRBJ1-1 | 15 | TRBV2 | TGTGCCAGCACTAAGGCGGGGGGGAAGAACACTGAAGCTTTCTTT | CASTKAGGKNTEAFF